This T cell receptor beta chain was recorded in a study of tissue T cells after allogeneic stem cell transplantation. On the study more broadly: Samples with visible lymphocytes on H&E were prioritized for sequencing.

CDR3 sequences, V/J genes, frequencies and template counts came from survey-depth TCRbeta sequencing. Assay: immunoSEQ multiplex PCR; the TCRdb copy retains only in-frame clones and omits some. The profile shows about 9,100 clones, about 56% of them singletons. In the case of this clone: The antigen remains unidentified.

The V and J ends lost 5 bases and 2 bases respectively, with 13 bases between them. Germline assignment: CDR1 SGHNT and CDR2 YENEEA. CDR3 size: 14 residues. Overall study results and limits: Few T cell clones were shared across patients, but motif clusters showed tissue-specific shared signatures.

The chain has TRBV11-3 and TRBJ2-7; D possibly matches TRBD1 or TRBD2 (6 bases each). The receptor was derived from a female donor older than 55 with lung cancer. The sample in question was tissue from the jejunum, obtained at autopsy. In DNA form, the CDR3 reads TGTGCCAGCAGCCCTAAAAGGGGGGCCTACGAGCAGTACTTC. Residues: CASSPKRGAYEQYF.